The rows below give T cell receptor beta chains drawn from one sample of a study of cytomegalovirus exposure and HLA in healthy donors. Sequencing used immunoSEQ multiplex PCR; TCRdb keeps in-frame clones, though not all of them. Of approximately 220,000 clones listed, about 90% are singletons. The sequenced sample was PBMCs. These receptors were taken from a woman under 30 in good health and CMV-seronegative. CDR3s include the opening cysteine and the closing phenylalanine or tryptophan. A D gene is named only where the DNA matches it firmly. Clone size is not always given. Where it is, it says once, few, many or a class for expanded clones.

v_call	d_call	j_call	clone_size	cdr3_nt	cdr3_aa
TRBV5-4	NA	TRBJ2-7	NA	TGTGCCAGCAGCTCTCGACAGTCCTCCTACGAGCAGTACTTC	CASSSRQSSYEQYF
TRBV7-9	NA	TRBJ1-2	once	TGTGCCAGCAGCTTCCCCCAGGGTGAGAACTATGGCTACACCTTC	CASSFPQGENYGYTF
TRBV7-8	TRBD2	TRBJ2-7	NA	TGTGCCAGCAGCTTGAAACCCCATGGGGCTAGCGGGAGCCCCGGGTTATACGAGCAGTACTTC	CASSLKPHGASGSPGLYEQYF
TRBV11-2	TRBD2	TRBJ2-2	once	TGTGCCAGCACCGCGCCGGGCGGGAGGGCTCGGGGCGGGGAGCTGTTTTTT	CASTAPGGRARGGELFF
TRBV6-5	TRBD2	TRBJ2-7	NA	TGTGCCAGCAGTTCCCCTACTAGCGGGAGGGCCTGGGAGCAGTACTTC	CASSSPTSGRAWEQYF
TRBV9	NA	TRBJ2-1	NA	TGTGCCAGCAGCGTAGCGGGACTTAGCTACAATGAGCAGTTCTTC	CASSVAGLSYNEQFF
TRBV28	NA	TRBJ1-1	NA	TGTGCCAGCAGTCCGAGAATAAACACTGAAGCTTTCTTT	CASSPRINTEAFF
TRBV4-1	NA	TRBJ1-1	NA	TGCGCCAGCAGCCAAGGAAGGGGATTAACGACTGAAGCTTTCTTT	CASSQGRGLTTEAFF
TRBV10-1	TRBD1	TRBJ1-1	NA	TGCGCCAGCAGTCGGGACAGGGTGAACACTGAAGCTTTCTTT	CASSRDRVNTEAFF
TRBV5-1	TRBD1	TRBJ2-1	NA	TGCGCCAGCAGCTTCTTCCGGGACAGGAGTAATGAGCAGTTCTTC	CASSFFRDRSNEQFF
TRBV30	NA	TRBJ1-1	NA	TGTGCCTGGAGTGTATCCGGGAAAACTGAAGCTTTCTTT	CAWSVSGKTEAFF
TRBV5-1	TRBD2	TRBJ2-1	once	TGCGCCAGCAGCTTTGTAGCGGGAGTTCAAAATGAGCAGTTCTTC	CASSFVAGVQNEQFF
TRBV7-9	TRBD2	TRBJ2-5	NA	TGTGCCAGCATCCGAGGTGGTGGTAGCGGGCGATTCCAAGAGACCCAGTACTTC	CASIRGGGSGRFQETQYF
TRBV7-3	TRBD2	TRBJ2-1	NA	TGTGCCAGCAGCCGCGGGAGGCGGGAGTTTGAGCAGTTCTTC	CASSRGRREFEQFF
TRBV30	NA	TRBJ1-1	NA	TGTGCCTGGAGTGTACTAGGGGGCACTGAAGCTTTCTTT	CAWSVLGGTEAFF
TRBV25-1	TRBD2	TRBJ2-1	NA	TGTGCCAGCAGCCTCTTTGCGGGAGGGGATAATGAGCAGTTCTTC	CASSLFAGGDNEQFF
TRBV6-5	TRBD1	TRBJ1-2	NA	TGTGCCAGCAGTTACACGGGGACAGGGGTTGTAGGTGGCTACACCTTC	CASSYTGTGVVGGYTF
TRBV10-3	TRBD1	TRBJ1-6	NA	TGTGCCATCAGGAAGACAGGGGGCCATGTTTCACCCCTCCACTTT	CAIRKTGGHVSPLHF
TRBV11-2	TRBD2	TRBJ2-6	NA	TGTGCCAGCAGCTTAGGCGGGAGCCCTGGGTCTGGGGCCAACGTCCTGACTTTC	CASSLGGSPGSGANVLTF
TRBV4-1	TRBD1	TRBJ2-7	NA	TGCGCCAGCAGCCCCAGGGGGCAGGGGCCTTACGAGCAGTACTTC	CASSPRGQGPYEQYF
TRBV2	NA	TRBJ2-7	NA	TGTGCCAGCAGTGGGGAGCTCTACGAGCAGTACTTC	CASSGELYEQYF
TRBV18	NA	TRBJ1-2	NA	TGTGCCAGCTCACCACGGGGACACGAGGGCTATGGCTACACCTTC	CASSPRGHEGYGYTF
TRBV13	TRBD2	TRBJ2-5	once	TGTGCCAGCAGCTTGTGGACTAGCGGGATAACCCAGTACTTC	CASSLWTSGITQYF
TRBV10-3	TRBD1	TRBJ1-1	NA	TGTGCCATCAGCGAAGGACAGGCGAACACTGAAGCTTTCTTT	CAISEGQANTEAFF
TRBV9	TRBD2	TRBJ2-5	NA	TGTGCCAGCAGCCCCCCAGCCCCCGGTGAGCGGGAGTTGAGGGAGACCCAGTACTTC	CASSPPAPGERELRETQYF
TRBV29-1	NA	TRBJ2-7	NA	TGCAGCGTTGAAAATTCGAGGCAGGGGTTCGACGAGCAGTACTTC	CSVENSRQGFDEQYF
TRBV30	NA	TRBJ1-1	NA	TGTGCCTGGAATTTTAATTCGGGGACTGAAGCTTTCTTT	CAWNFNSGTEAFF
TRBV6-1	TRBD1	TRBJ2-7	once	TGTGCCAGCAGTGGGGCCACAGGGGGCTACGAGCAGTACTTC	CASSGATGGYEQYF
TRBV7-2	NA	TRBJ2-7	NA	TGTGCCAGCAGCTTAGATGCGGGAATGTCATCCTACGAGCAGTACTTC	CASSLDAGMSSYEQYF
TRBV5-4	NA	TRBJ1-2	NA	TGTGCCAGCAGCTTGTGGGGGGGAGGTGGCTACACCTTC	CASSLWGGGGYTF
TRBV4-2	TRBD2	TRBJ2-1	NA	TGTGCCAGCAGCCAAGATTCACCTTTAGCGGGAGTGGGGGGAGGGTCCTACAATGAGCAGTTCTTC	CASSQDSPLAGVGGGSYNEQFF
TRBV5-6	NA	TRBJ1-4	NA	TGTGCCAGCAGCTTGGCCACTTACAATGAAAAACTGTTTTTT	CASSLATYNEKLFF
TRBV5-1	TRBD2	TRBJ2-7	NA	TGCGCCAGCAGCTTTACAAATACTAGCGGGAGTTACGAGCAGTACTTC	CASSFTNTSGSYEQYF
TRBV19	NA	TRBJ2-7	NA	TGTGCCAGTAGTCCCGCACCGGACTCCACCCACGAGCAGTACTTC	CASSPAPDSTHEQYF
TRBV10-3	NA	TRBJ1-1	NA	TGTGCCATCAGGAAGGGGCAGGGTTTGAACACTGAAGCTTTCTTT	CAIRKGQGLNTEAFF
TRBV18	NA	TRBJ1-1	NA	TGTGCCAGCTCACCGCGGGACCCTAGAAGGGGGAACACTGAAGCTTTCTTT	CASSPRDPRRGNTEAFF
TRBV27	TRBD1	TRBJ1-2	few	TGTGCCAGCAGTGCATGGGACAGGGGGGGCTATGGCTACACCTTC	CASSAWDRGGYGYTF
TRBV7-9	NA	TRBJ2-7	NA	TGTGCCAGCAGTCATGCTGACGGACTCTACGAGCAGTACTTC	CASSHADGLYEQYF
TRBV10-1	NA	TRBJ2-1	NA	TGCGCCAGCAAATCGGACAGGGAGGGGAATGAGCAGTTCTTC	CASKSDREGNEQFF
TRBV5-1	NA	TRBJ2-6	NA	TGCGCCAGCAGCTTGGTCGGGGGTCGCCCCCACGTCCTGACTTTC	CASSLVGGRPHVLTF
TRBV18	NA	TRBJ2-2	NA	TGTGCCAGCCGGGAGAATTCGAACACCGGGGAGCTGTTTTTT	CASRENSNTGELFF
TRBV9	NA	TRBJ2-1	NA	TGTGCCAGCAGCCCGGCAGTGGCGGCCTACAATGAGCAGTTCTTC	CASSPAVAAYNEQFF
TRBV5-1	TRBD2	TRBJ2-3	NA	TGCGCCAGCAGTCAGGGACTAGCGGGACAAGATACGCAGTATTTT	CASSQGLAGQDTQYF
TRBV6-1	TRBD2	TRBJ2-1	NA	TGTGCCAGCACGGGGCGGGAGCCGGGTAGGAATGAGCAGTTCTTC	CASTGREPGRNEQFF
TRBV29-1	NA	TRBJ2-4	NA	TGCAGCGTTAGGAGCGGTTACGCCAAAAACATTCAGTACTTC	CSVRSGYAKNIQYF
TRBV4-2	NA	TRBJ1-5	once	TGTGCCAGCAGCCAAGAGGGAGGGGGAAGTCAGCCCCAGCATTTT	CASSQEGGGSQPQHF
TRBV5-6	NA	TRBJ2-3	NA	TGTGCCAGCAGCCAAAAGGGACTGTTTAGCACAGATACGCAGTATTTT	CASSQKGLFSTDTQYF
TRBV27	TRBD1	TRBJ2-1	NA	TGTGCCAGCAGTTTTTTTCCTGAACAGGGGACGGGTGAGCAGTTCTTC	CASSFFPEQGTGEQFF
TRBV5-1	TRBD1	TRBJ2-7	NA	TGCGCCAGCAGCTTGGCCGGGACAGGGGTGTACGAGCAGTACTTC	CASSLAGTGVYEQYF
TRBV19	TRBD2	TRBJ2-1	once	TGTGCCAGTAGTAGGCCCGGGACTAGCGGGCTCAATGAGCAGTTCTTC	CASSRPGTSGLNEQFF
TRBV28	NA	TRBJ2-2	NA	TGTGCCAGCTTTGAGGGTTCCGGGGAGCTGTTTTTT	CASFEGSGELFF
TRBV18	NA	TRBJ2-3	few	TGTGCCAGCTCACCAAGGGGGAAGGGGTCGCAGTATTTT	CASSPRGKGSQYF
TRBV6-1	NA	TRBJ2-1	NA	TGTGCCAGCAGTGAAGAGGGGCTCTCCTACAATGAGCAGTTCTTC	CASSEEGLSYNEQFF
TRBV7-9	TRBD2	TRBJ2-1	NA	TGTGCCAGCAGCCCACGGTTAGCGGGGGCCCTCATCGAGCAGTTCTTC	CASSPRLAGALIEQFF
TRBV6-6	NA	TRBJ2-7	NA	TGTGCCAGCAGCCCGGGGGTCTACGAGCAGTACTTC	CASSPGVYEQYF
TRBV19	NA	TRBJ1-5	NA	TGTGCCAGTAGCCCTCCGAAACCGACACTCGCCACACATAGCAATCAGCCCCAGCATTTT	CASSPPKPTLATHSNQPQHF
TRBV12-5	NA	TRBJ2-7	NA	TGTGCTAGTGCCGGTGGCTACGAGCAGTACTTC	CASAGGYEQYF
TRBV27	TRBD1	TRBJ2-7	few	TGTGCCAGCAGTCCGACAGGGGTTTACGAGCAGTACTTC	CASSPTGVYEQYF